This TCR beta chain was recorded in a study of CD8 T cells in ankylosing spondylitis. A quantitative 5'-RACE method, one with molecular barcodes, was used to make TCR beta libraries. A single record per CDR3 protein comes from TCRdb applying MiXCR to the 5' RACE reads. The data contain 800,000 to 900,000 distinct CDR3 sequences, about 11% of them singletons. Whole-study findings and limits: Within matched ankylosing spondylitis synovial fluid, disease-linked clones were reportedly significantly enriched. Earlier literature documents some of the motif variants in reactive arthritis synovial fluid and blood. Seemingly distinctive of ankylosing spondylitis blood was a TCR beta motif formed by eight highly homologous variants.

In this sample, this clonotype turned up a few times. Antigen: not known. Sequenced sample: blood, either unsorted or a sorted T cell fraction (not recorded which). The receptor was derived from a male donor with ankylosing spondylitis.

The CDR3 loop is CATSDWDGMQYF. CDR3 coding DNA: TGTGCCACCAGTGATTGGGACGGGATGCAGTATTTT. J is TRBJ2-3 and V is TRBV24-1; D assignment may be TRBD1 or TRBD2 (5 bases each). Germline CDR1 is KGHDR and CDR2 is SFDVKD. The CDR3 loop spans 12 amino acids. The V and J ends lost 2 bases and 11 bases respectively, with 10 bases between them.